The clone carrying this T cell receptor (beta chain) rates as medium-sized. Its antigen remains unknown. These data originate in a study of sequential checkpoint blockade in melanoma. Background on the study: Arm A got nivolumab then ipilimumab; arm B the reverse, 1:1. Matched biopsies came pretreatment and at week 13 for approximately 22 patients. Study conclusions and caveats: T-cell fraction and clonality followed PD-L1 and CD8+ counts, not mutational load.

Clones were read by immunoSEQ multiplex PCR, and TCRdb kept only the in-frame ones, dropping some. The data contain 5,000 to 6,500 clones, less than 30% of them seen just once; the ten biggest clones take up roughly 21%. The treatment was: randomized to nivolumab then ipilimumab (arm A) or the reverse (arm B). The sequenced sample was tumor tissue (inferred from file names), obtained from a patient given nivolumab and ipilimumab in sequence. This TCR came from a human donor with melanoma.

DNA for the CDR3: TGTGCCAGCTCACGCCCGGGACTAGTCAGCGGGGAGCTGTTTTTT. It codes for CASSRPGLVSGELFF. The chain employs TRBV18 and TRBJ2-2; TRBD2 aligns across 8 bases. V trimming: 4 bases; J trimming: 7 bases; junction bases outside the gene matches: 8. Germline-derived CDR1 and CDR2 are KGHSH and LQKENI. This CDR3 is 15 amino acids long.